This T cell receptor beta chain derives from a study of blood T cell repertoires in COVID-19. Study information: Material from acute and convalescent COVID-19 was sourced from the United States, Italy and Spain. Sources were T cells, B-cell-depleted T cells, or PBMCs; the material itself was cDNA or gDNA.

After removal of 4 bases from V and 9 bases from J, the junction contained 10 bases not matched to a gene. CDR1 SGHNT and CDR2 YYREEE come from the germline V gene (reference sequence). The CDR3 has 17 amino acids. Seattle's enrolled individuals joined amid active infection and were then monitored longitudinally. In the original processing: Nucleated cell counts were estimated from reference gene primer amplification. Some clones are missing from TCRdb's copy, which holds only in-frame ones; the method was immunoSEQ multiplex PCR. V, J and clone size were drawn from that table, and D and trimming were deduced from the DNA. Among fewer than 250,000 clones listed, 80% to 95% were seen once.

The receptor was derived from a young man with COVID-19, enrolled during active disease. This chain uses TRBV5-4 with TRBJ2-4; 16 bases line up with TRBD2. What was sequenced was peripheral blood. The CDR3, as DNA: TGTGCCAGCAGCCCTTCCGGGACTAGCGGGGGGGCGGTCATTCAGTACTTC. Its translation: CASSPSGTSGGAVIQYF.